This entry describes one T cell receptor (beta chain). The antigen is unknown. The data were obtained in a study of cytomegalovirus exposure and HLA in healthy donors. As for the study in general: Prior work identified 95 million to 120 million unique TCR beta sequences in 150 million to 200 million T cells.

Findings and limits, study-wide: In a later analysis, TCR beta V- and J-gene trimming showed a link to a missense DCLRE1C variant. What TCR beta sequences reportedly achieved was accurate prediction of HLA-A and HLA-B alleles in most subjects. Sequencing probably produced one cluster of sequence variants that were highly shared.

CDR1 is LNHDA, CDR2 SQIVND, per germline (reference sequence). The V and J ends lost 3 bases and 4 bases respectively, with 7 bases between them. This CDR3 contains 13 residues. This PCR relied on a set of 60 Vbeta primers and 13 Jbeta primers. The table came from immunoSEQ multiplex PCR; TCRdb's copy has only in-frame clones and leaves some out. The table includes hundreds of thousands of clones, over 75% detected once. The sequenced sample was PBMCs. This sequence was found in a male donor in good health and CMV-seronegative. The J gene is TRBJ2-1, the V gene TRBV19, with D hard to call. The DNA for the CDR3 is TGTGCCAGTAGTATGGAGATATACAATGAGCAGTTCTTC. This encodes CASSMEIYNEQFF. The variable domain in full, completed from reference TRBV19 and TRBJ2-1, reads DGGITQSPKYLFRKEGQNVTLSCEQNLNHDAMYWYRQDPGQGLRLIYYSQIVNDFQKGDIAEGYSVSREKKESFPLTVTSAQKNPTAFYLCASSMEIYNEQFFGPGTRLTVL.